One T cell receptor beta chain is described in this entry. The entry originates in a study of cytomegalovirus exposure and HLA in healthy donors. Vbeta (60) and Jbeta (13) primers were used in the PCR. Original processing methods: A later analysis tallied approximately 78 million unique TCR beta chains, 9 million to 12 million of them shared. The data were produced by immunoSEQ multiplex PCR, yet TCRdb's version contains in-frame clones alone and is incomplete. V, J and clone size were drawn from that table, and D and trimming were deduced from the DNA. The sample table sets out some 80,000 clones. Healthy people donating bone marrow made up the donors. At the time of sampling, donors were nominally healthy, though unrecorded immune exposures were likely. CDR1 is SGHRS and CDR2 is YFSETQ in the germline V gene. The CDR3 runs to 13 residues. The ends were cut back, 4 bases at V and 3 bases at J, with 8 bases in the middle.

The rearrangement joins TRBV5-1 to TRBJ2-1; D possibly corresponds to TRBD1 (6 bases). The source material was PBMCs. This TCR was recovered from a man in his fifties or sixties in good health and CMV-seropositive. The CDR3 here is CASSPDSYNEQFF. The CDR3 DNA reads TGCGCCAGCAGCCCGGACAGCTACAATGAGCAGTTCTTC.